The 14 T cell receptor beta chains reported below all come from one sample, sequenced in a study of T cell responses to AZD1222 COVID-19 vaccine (dated by TCRdb to the early 2020s). Receptors were amplified or captured by the immunoSEQ multiplex PCR assay. TCRdb mirrors the immuneACCESS table, restricted to in-frame sequences. Some clones are absent from its copies; in checked studies, under half trace to an unresolved V gene, and the reason for the others is unknown. The sample contains 90,000 to 150,000 clones, about 85% of them found a single time. The ten largest clones represent 3% of the sample. The time point tag for this specimen amounts to: about 28 days (+/-7) after the second vaccine dose. The sample was peripheral blood, taken 28 days after the second AZD1222 dose. Receptor source: an adult who received the AZD1222 COVID-19 vaccine.

The chain links TRBV5-1 to TRBJ2-7; D ambiguous. Trimming left V 0 bases short and J 5 bases short, with 3 bases between. Germline loops: CDR1 SGHRS, CDR2 YFSETQ. The CDR3 extends over 11 amino acids. The CDR3 sequence: CASSLENEQYF. The CDR3 DNA reads TGCGCCAGCAGCTTGGAGAACGAGCAGTACTTC.

The chain employs TRBV6-5 and TRBJ1-2, with D unclear. Germline V gives CDR1 MNHEY, CDR2 SVGAGI. The CDR3 runs 14 residues. Trimming took 2 bases from V and 2 from J, leaving 9 bases between them. The CDR3 here is CASSYGGGNYGYTF. CDR3 bases: TGTGCCAGCAGTTACGGTGGAGGGAACTATGGCTACACCTTC.

The chain recombines TRBV3-1 (or the pseudogene TRBV3-2) with TRBJ2-3, with 10 bases matching TRBD2. CDR1 is LGHDT and CDR2 is YNNKEL in the germline V gene (reference sequence). The junction had 6 bases not matched to a gene; V was cut back by 4 bases and J by 2 bases. The CDR3 extends over 16 amino acids. CDR3 bases: TGTGCCAGCAGCCGATCAGCGGGGGGGCCCACAGATACGCAGTATTTT. Translating gives CASSRSAGGPTDTQYF.

This clone was counted a single time. V and J are TRBV7-6 and TRBJ1-3; D ambiguous. Between the trimmed V and J ends, which lost 2 bases and 0 bases, there was a span of 8 bases. This CDR3 is built from 15 residues. CDR1 SGHVS and CDR2 FNYEAQ come from the germline V gene. The CDR3 reads CASSLYRSSGNTIYF. CDR3 nucleotides: TGTGCCAGCAGCTTATACAGAAGCTCTGGAAACACCATATATTTT.

This clone was detected only a few times. The chain carries TRBV7-2 and TRBJ2-1, with D uncertain. The V end was cut by 5 bases, the J end by 4 bases, with 3 bases between. Per the germline V gene, CDR1 is SGHTA and CDR2 is FQGNSA. This CDR3 region has 11 residues. The chain's CDR3 is CASSRYNEQFF. The DNA of the CDR3 is TGTGCCAGCAGCCGATACAATGAGCAGTTCTTC.

The J gene is TRBJ1-2, the V gene TRBV30; no clear D gene. The V and J ends lost 4 bases and 1 base respectively, with 7 bases between them. Germline lookup yields CDR1 GTSNPN and CDR2 SVGIG (reference sequence). This CDR3 contains 12 residues. CDR3 bases: TGTGCCTGGAATGAGAATAACTATGGCTACACCTTC. Translated, it gives CAWNENNYGYTF.

The chain uses TRBV12-3 or TRBV12-4 and TRBJ2-3, with D unclear. CDR3 length: 13 amino acids. Trimming left V 7 bases short and J 1 base short, with 9 bases between. The CDR3 DNA reads TGTGCCAGCACCTTACACGGCACAGATACGCAGTATTTT. It specifies CASTLHGTDTQYF.

V gene TRBV20-1 combines with J gene TRBJ2-7; 8 positions agree with TRBD2. CDR3 length: 15 amino acids. Trimming removed 3 bases from V and 4 bases from J; junction bases left unmatched: 11. Germline V lookup: CDR1 DFQATT, CDR2 SNEGSKA (reference sequence). As DNA, the CDR3 is TGCAGTGCTAGTCCACGGGGGGGGTCTAGGTACGAGCAGTACTTC. Translating it yields CSASPRGGSRYEQYF.

CDR3 DNA: TGTGCCAGCAGTTCGACAGGGGTCGGAAACACCATATATTTT. Translating gives CASSSTGVGNTIYF. The V gene is TRBV6-5, the J gene TRBJ1-3, with 8 bases identical to TRBD1. Germline V gene lookup returns CDR1 MNHEY and CDR2 SVGAGI. The CDR3 loop spans 14 amino acids. The J segment lost 4 bases and the V segment lost 4 bases, leaving 3 bases of the junction unmatched.

The chain's CDR3 is CASSQDRRGVSGNTIYF. CDR3 sequence (DNA): TGTGCCAGCAGCCAAGATAGGCGCGGGGTATCTGGAAACACCATATATTTT. V and J are TRBV4-2 and TRBJ1-3; D gene uncertain. V was clipped by 0 bases and J by 1 base, with 13 bases between them. Germline CDR1 is LGHNA and CDR2 is YNFKEQ. The CDR3 consists of 17 residues.

This clone was found a few times. The chain uses TRBV27 and TRBJ2-1; 11 bases map to TRBD1. The CDR3 sequence is 15 residues long. CDR1 and CDR2 (germline): MNHEY, SMNVEV (reference sequence). Unmatched junction bases numbered 7, after V lost 3 bases and J lost 9 bases. The CDR3 reads CASSFHPGQGGEQFF. CDR3 coding DNA: TGTGCCAGCAGTTTTCATCCGGGACAGGGGGGTGAGCAGTTCTTC.

V and J are TRBV7-2 and TRBJ1-1, with 8 nucleotides matching TRBD1. The CDR3 is 15 amino acids. In germline, CDR1 is SGHTA, CDR2 FQGNSA. Unmatched junction bases numbered 10, after V lost 3 bases and J lost 7 bases. The chain's CDR3 is CASSFWSKGQGEAFF. The CDR3 DNA is TGTGCCAGCAGCTTCTGGAGTAAAGGACAGGGTGAAGCTTTCTTT.

This sequence joins TRBV6-5 and TRBJ2-3, with D possibly matching TRBD2 (6 bases). The length of the CDR3 is 11 residues. The ends were cut back, 10 bases at V and 10 bases at J, with 15 bases in the middle. Germline CDR1 and CDR2: MNHEY and SVGAGI. The CDR3 reads CATGGGYPQYF. DNA of the CDR3: TGTGCCACTGGGGGAGGATATCCGCAGTATTTT.

The chain links TRBV4-1 to TRBJ2-3, with 9 positions matching TRBD2. The CDR3 consists of 16 residues. Trimming cost V 4 bases and J 5 bases; bases outside gene matches: 10. From germline, CDR1 is MGHRA and CDR2 YSYEKL. CDR3 sequence reads: CASSLGAGGPVDTQYF. In DNA, the CDR3 is TGCGCCAGCAGCCTCGGGGCGGGGGGGCCGGTAGATACGCAGTATTTT.